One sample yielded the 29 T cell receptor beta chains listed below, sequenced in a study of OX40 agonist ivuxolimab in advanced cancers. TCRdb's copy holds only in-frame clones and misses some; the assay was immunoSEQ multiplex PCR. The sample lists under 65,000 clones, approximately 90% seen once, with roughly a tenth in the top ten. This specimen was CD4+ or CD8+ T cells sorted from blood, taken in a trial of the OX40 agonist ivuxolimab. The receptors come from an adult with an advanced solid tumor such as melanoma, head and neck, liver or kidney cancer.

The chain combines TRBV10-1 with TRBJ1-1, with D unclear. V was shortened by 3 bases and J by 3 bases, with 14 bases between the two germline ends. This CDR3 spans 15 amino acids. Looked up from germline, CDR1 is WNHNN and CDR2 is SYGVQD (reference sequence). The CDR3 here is CASSDGGVRDTEAFF. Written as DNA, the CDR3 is TGCGCCAGCAGTGATGGTGGAGTCCGGGACACTGAAGCTTTCTTT.

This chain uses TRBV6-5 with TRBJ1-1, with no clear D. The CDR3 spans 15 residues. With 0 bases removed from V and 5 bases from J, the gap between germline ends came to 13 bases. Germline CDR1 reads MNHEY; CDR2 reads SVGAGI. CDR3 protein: CASSYSNWMDTEAFF. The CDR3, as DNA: TGTGCCAGCAGTTACTCGAACTGGATGGATACTGAAGCTTTCTTT.

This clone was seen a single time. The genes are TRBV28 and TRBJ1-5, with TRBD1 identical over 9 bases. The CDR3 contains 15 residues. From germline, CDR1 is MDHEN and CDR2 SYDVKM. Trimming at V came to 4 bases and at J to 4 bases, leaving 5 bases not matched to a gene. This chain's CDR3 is CASSSGQGPNQPQHF. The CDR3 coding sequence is TGTGCCAGCAGTTCAGGACAGGGGCCAAATCAGCCCCAGCATTTT.

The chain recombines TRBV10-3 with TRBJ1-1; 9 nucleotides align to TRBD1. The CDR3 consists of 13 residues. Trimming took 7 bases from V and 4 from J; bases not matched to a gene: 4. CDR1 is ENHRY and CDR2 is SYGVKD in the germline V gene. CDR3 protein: CAINPTGGTEAFF. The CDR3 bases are TGTGCCATCAATCCGACAGGGGGCACTGAAGCTTTCTTT.

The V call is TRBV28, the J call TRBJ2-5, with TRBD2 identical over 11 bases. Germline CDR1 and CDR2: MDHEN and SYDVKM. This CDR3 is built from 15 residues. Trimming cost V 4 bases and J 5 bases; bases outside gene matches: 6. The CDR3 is CASSSLAGVTETQYF. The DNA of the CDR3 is TGTGCCAGCAGTTCACTAGCGGGAGTGACGGAGACCCAGTACTTC.

This CDR3 is CASSPPSSYEQYF. The CDR3, as DNA: TGTGCCAGCTCACCACCCAGCTCCTACGAGCAGTACTTC. The V call is TRBV18, the J call TRBJ2-7; D is unresolved. Trimming stripped 0 bases from V and 0 bases from J, with 3 bases between. The V gene's germline CDR1 is KGHSH and CDR2 LQKENI. CDR3 length: 13 residues.

The CDR3 region has the DNA TGTGCCAGCAGTGTAGGAGCGGGGGATGAGCAGTTCTTC. Its protein is CASSVGAGDEQFF. The chain employs TRBV2 and TRBJ2-1, with 8 bases aligning to TRBD2. Germline trimming cut 4 bases from V and 8 bases from J; bases unmatched to any gene: 4. This CDR3 spans 13 amino acids. The germline CDR1 and CDR2 sequences are SNHLY and FYNNEI. Based on the CDR3 plus reference TRBV2 and TRBJ2-1, the full variable domain is EPEVTQTPSHQVTQMGQEVILRCVPISNHLYFYWYRQILGQKVEFLVSFYNNEISEKSEIFDDQFSVERPDGSNFTLKIRSTKLEDSAMYFCASSVGAGDEQFFGPGTRLTVL.

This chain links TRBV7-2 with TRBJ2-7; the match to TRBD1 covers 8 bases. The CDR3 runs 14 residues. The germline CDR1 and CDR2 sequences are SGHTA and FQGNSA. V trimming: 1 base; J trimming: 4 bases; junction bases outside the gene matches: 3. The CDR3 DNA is TGTGCCAGCAGCTTAGAGACAGGGGTATACGAGCAGTACTTC. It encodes CASSLETGVYEQYF. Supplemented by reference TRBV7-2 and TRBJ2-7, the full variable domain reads GAGVSQSPSNKVTEKGKDVELRCDPISGHTALYWYRQSLGQGLEFLIYFQGNSAPDKSGLPSDRFSAERTGGSVSTLTIQRTQQEDSAVYLCASSLETGVYEQYFGPGTRLTVT.

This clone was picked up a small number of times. The DNA for the CDR3 is TGTGCCGGACACAGGAACACTGAAGCTTTCTTT. It yields the protein CAGHRNTEAFF. The chain recombines TRBV30 with TRBJ1-1; D might be TRBD1 (5 bases). CDR3 length: 11 amino acids. Trimming pared 8 bases from V and 1 base from J, leaving 8 bases between. CDR1 is GTSNPN and CDR2 is SVGIG in the germline V gene (reference sequence).

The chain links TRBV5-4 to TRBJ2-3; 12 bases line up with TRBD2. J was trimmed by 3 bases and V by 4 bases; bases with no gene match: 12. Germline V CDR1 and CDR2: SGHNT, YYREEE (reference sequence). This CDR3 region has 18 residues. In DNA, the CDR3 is TGTGCCAGCAGCCGATTGACACGGACTAGCGGGATAACAGATACGCAGTATTTT. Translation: CASSRLTRTSGITDTQYF.

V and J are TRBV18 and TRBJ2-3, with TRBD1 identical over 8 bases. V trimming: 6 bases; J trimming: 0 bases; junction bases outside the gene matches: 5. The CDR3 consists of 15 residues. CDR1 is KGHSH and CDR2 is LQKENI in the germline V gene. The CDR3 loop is CASSPDRVSTDTQYF. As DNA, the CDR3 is TGTGCCAGCTCCCCGGACAGGGTCAGCACAGATACGCAGTATTTT.

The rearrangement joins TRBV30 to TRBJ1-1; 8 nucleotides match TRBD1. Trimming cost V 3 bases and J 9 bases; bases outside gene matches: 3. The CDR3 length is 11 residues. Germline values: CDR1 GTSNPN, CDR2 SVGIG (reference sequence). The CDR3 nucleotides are TGTGCCTGGAGGCGGACAGGGAAAGCTTTCTTT. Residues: CAWRRTGKAFF.

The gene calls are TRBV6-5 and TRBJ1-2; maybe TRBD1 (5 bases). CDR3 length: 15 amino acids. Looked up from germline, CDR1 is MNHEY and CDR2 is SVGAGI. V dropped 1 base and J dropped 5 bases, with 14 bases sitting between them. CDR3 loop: CASSYYPQGIYGYTF. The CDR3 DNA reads TGTGCCAGCAGTTACTATCCCCAGGGAATATATGGCTACACCTTC.

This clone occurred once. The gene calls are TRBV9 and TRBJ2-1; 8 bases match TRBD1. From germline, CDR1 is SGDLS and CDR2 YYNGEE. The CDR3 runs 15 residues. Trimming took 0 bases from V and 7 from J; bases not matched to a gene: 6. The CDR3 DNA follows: TGTGCCAGCAGCGTAGATGGACAGGGTTTTAATGAGCAGTTCTTC. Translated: CASSVDGQGFNEQFF.

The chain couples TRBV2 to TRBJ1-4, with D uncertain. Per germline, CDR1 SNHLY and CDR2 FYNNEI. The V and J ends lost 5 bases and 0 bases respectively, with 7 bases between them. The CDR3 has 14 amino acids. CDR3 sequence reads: CASSIPATNEKLFF. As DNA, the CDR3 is TGTGCCAGCAGTATACCGGCAACTAATGAAAAACTGTTTTTT. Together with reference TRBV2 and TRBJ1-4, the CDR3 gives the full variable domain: EPEVTQTPSHQVTQMGQEVILRCVPISNHLYFYWYRQILGQKVEFLVSFYNNEISEKSEIFDDQFSVERPDGSNFTLKIRSTKLEDSAMYFCASSIPATNEKLFFGSGTQLSVL.

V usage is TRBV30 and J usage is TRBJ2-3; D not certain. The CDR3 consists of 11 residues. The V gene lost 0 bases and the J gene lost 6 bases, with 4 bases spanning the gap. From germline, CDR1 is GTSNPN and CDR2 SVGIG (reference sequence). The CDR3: CAWSVGDTQYF. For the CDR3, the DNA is TGTGCCTGGAGTGTAGGGGATACGCAGTATTTT.

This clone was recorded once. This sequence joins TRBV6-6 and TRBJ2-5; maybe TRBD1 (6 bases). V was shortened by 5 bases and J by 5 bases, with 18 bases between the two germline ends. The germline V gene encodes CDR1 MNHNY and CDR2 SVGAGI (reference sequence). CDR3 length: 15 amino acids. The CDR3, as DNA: TGTGCCAGCAGTCGCGGACAGTCACAATTCGAGACCCAGTACTTC. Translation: CASSRGQSQFETQYF.

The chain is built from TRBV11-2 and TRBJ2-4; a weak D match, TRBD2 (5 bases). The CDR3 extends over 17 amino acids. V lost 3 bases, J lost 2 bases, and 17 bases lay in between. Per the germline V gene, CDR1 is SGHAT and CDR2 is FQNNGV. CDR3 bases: TGTGCCAGCAGCTTTGAGTGGACGAGGGCAACCAAAAACATTCAGTACTTC. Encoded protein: CASSFEWTRATKNIQYF.

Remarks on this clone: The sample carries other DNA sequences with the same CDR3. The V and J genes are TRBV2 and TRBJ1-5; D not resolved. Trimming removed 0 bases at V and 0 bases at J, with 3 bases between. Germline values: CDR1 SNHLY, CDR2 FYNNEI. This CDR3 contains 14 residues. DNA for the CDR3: TGTGCCAGCAGTGAAGCGGATAGCAATCAGCCCCAGCATTTT. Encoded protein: CASSEADSNQPQHF.

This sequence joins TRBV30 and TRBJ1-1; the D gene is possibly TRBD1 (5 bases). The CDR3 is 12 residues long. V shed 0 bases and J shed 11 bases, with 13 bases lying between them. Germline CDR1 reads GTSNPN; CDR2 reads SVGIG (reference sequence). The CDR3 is CAWSVTGGTAFF. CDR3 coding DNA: TGTGCCTGGAGTGTAACGGGGGGGACGGCTTTCTTT.

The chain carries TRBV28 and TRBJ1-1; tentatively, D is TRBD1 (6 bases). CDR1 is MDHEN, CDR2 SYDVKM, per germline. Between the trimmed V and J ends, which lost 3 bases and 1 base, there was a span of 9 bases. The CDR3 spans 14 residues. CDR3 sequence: CASSLGAPNTEAFF. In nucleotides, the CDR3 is TGTGCCAGCAGTTTGGGGGCGCCGAACACTGAAGCTTTCTTT.

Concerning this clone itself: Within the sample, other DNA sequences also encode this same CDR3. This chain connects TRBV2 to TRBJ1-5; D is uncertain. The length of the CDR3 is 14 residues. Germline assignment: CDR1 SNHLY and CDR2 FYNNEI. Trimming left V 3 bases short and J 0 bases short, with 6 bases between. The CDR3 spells CASSEADSNQPQHF. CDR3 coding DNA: TGTGCCAGCAGTGAGGCGGATAGCAATCAGCCCCAGCATTTT.

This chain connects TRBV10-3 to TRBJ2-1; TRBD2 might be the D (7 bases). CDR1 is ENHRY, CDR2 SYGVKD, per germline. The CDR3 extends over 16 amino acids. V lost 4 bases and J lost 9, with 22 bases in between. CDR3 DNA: TGTGCCATCAGTGGAACCGGGAGCGGGGAAGGGGGTGAGCAGTTCTTC. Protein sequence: CAISGTGSGEGGEQFF.

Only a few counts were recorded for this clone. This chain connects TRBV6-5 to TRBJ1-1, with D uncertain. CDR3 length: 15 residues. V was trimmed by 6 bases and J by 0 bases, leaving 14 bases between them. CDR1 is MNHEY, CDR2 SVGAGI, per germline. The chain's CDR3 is CASRPTNQLNTEAFF. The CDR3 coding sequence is TGTGCCAGCAGGCCGACAAACCAGTTGAACACTGAAGCTTTCTTT.

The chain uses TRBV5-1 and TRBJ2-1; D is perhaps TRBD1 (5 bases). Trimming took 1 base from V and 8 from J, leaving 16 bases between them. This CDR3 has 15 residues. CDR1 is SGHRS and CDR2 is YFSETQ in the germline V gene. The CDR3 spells CASSLPTGSRDEQFF. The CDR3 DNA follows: TGCGCCAGCAGCTTGCCCACCGGCTCCAGGGATGAGCAGTTCTTC.

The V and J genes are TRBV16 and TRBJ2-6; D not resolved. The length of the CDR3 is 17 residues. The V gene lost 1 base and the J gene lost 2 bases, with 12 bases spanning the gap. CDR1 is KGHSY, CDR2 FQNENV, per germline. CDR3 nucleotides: TGTGCCAGCAGCCAATTCTCCCTAGGGACTGGGGCCAACGTCCTGACTTTC. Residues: CASSQFSLGTGANVLTF. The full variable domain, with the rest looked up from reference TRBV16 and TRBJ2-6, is GEEVAQTPKHLVRGEGQKAKLYCAPIKGHSYVFWYQQVLKNEFKFLISFQNENVFDETGMPKERFSAKCLPNSPCSLEIQATKLEDSAVYFCASSQFSLGTGANVLTFGAGSRLTVL.

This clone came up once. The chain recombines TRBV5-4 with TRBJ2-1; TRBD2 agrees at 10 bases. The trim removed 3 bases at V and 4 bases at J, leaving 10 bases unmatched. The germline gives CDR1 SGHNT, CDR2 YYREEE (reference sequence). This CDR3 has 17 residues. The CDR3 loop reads CASSSSSGTSVYNEQFF. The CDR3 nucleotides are TGTGCCAGCAGCTCCTCCTCCGGGACTAGCGTGTACAATGAGCAGTTCTTC. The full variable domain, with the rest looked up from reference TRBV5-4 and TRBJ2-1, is ETGVTQSPTHLIKTRGQQVTLRCSSQSGHNTVSWYQQALGQGPQFIFQYYREEENGRGNFPPRFSGLQFPNYSSELNVNALELDDSALYLCASSSSSGTSVYNEQFFGPGTRLTVL.

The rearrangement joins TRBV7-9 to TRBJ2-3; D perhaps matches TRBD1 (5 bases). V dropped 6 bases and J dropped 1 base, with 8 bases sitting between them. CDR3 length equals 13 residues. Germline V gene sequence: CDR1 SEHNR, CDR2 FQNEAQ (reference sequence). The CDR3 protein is CASRQGGTDTQYF. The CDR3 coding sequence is TGTGCCAGCAGGCAGGGTGGCACAGATACGCAGTATTTT.

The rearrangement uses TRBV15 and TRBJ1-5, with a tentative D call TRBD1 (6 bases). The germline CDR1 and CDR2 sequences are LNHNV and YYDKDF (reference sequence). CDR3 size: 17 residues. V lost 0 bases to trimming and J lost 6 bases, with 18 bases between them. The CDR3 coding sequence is TGTGCCACCAGCAGAGACCTATTAGGGGGAAACGCTCAGCCCCAGCATTTT. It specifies CATSRDLLGGNAQPQHF.